Listed here are 28 T cell receptor beta chains from one sample, sequenced in a study of blood T cells in healthy people across ages (dated by TCRdb to the mid-2010s). Library preparation was by 5' RACE. Sequenced using an Illumina HiSeq 2500. A second PCR of roughly 7 to 12 cycles was run with a J-beta primer mix and a sample-barcoded 5' primer. TCRdb ran its own pipeline on the public reads, namely fastp trimming at Q25 and MiXCR clone calling, and kept in-frame beta chains. Rows are unified per CDR3 protein, each entry keeping the most common DNA and genes. The sample has some 900,000 distinct CDR3 sequences on record, roughly 26% of them singletons. Jointly, the top ten make up 15% to 20% of the sample. Sequencing input: blood. These TCRs come from a woman of 80 years or more in good health.

Only a few counts were recorded for this clonotype. The J gene is TRBJ1-5, the V gene TRBV15; D not certain. The CDR3 runs 13 residues. Germline values: CDR1 LNHNV, CDR2 YYDKDF (reference sequence). V lost 0 bases and J 8 bases, leaving 8 bases between the germline ends. The CDR3 reads CATSRDRLEPQHF. CDR3 DNA sequence: TGTGCCACCAGCAGAGATCGCCTTGAGCCCCAGCATTTT.

In its sample, this clonotype was seen many times. The genes are TRBV20-1 and TRBJ2-7; D is uncertain. Germline values: CDR1 DFQATT, CDR2 SNEGSKA (reference sequence). This CDR3 is 14 amino acids long. The V gene lost 5 bases and the J gene lost 2 bases, with 16 bases spanning the gap. The CDR3 DNA reads TGCAGTGCTTACGACCGCGAAGCACCCTACGAGCAGTACTTC. Residues: CSAYDREAPYEQYF.

The chain carries TRBV30 and TRBJ2-4; TRBD1 matches at 8 bases. The J call may be incorrect, as the DNA end agrees better with TRBJ2-7. This CDR3 has 13 amino acids. Looked up from germline, CDR1 is GTSNPN and CDR2 is SVGIG (reference sequence). Written as DNA, the CDR3 is TGTGCCTGGAGCAGGGGGCGAATGTACGAGCAGTACTTC. It translates to CAWSRGRMYEQYF.

This clonotype was seen only a few times. The chain links TRBV6-5 to TRBJ1-6, with D possibly TRBD1 on 6 matching bases. This CDR3 is built from 15 residues. V was cut by 8 bases and J by 6 bases, with 17 bases left in between. The germline CDR1 and CDR2 sequences are MNHEY and SVGAGI. The CDR3 sequence: CASGKGTCLNSPLHF. CDR3 sequence (DNA): TGTGCCAGCGGAAAAGGGACATGCCTTAATTCACCCCTCCACTTT.

The rearrangement links TRBV12-1 to TRBJ2-2; the listed D gene, TRBD1, was not tested against the DNA. TRBV12-1 is recorded as a pseudogene. CDR3 length equals 15 residues. The CDR3 bases are TGTGCCAGCAGCTCCCGGGGGGGGTGGACCGGGGAGCTGTTTTTT. It codes for CASSSRGGWTGELFF.

This clonotype was recorded many times. This chain uses TRBV29-1 with TRBJ2-5; the D is unclear. From germline, CDR1 is SQVTM and CDR2 ANQGSEA. V lost 4 bases and J 4 bases, leaving 10 bases between the germline ends. This CDR3 is 12 amino acids long. CDR3 protein: CSVGLWGETQYF. For the CDR3, the DNA is TGCAGCGTTGGGTTATGGGGAGAGACCCAGTACTTC.

This clonotype was detected ten times or more. The rearrangement joins TRBV6-2 or TRBV6-3 to TRBJ2-1; D is undetermined. Trimming took 2 bases from V and 0 from J, leaving 11 bases between them. CDR1 and CDR2 (germline): MNHEY, SVGEGT. The CDR3 length is 16 residues. The chain's CDR3 is CASSYDDPRSYNEQFF. The CDR3 bases are TGTGCCAGCAGTTACGACGACCCTCGCTCCTACAATGAGCAGTTCTTC.

This clonotype was detected only a few times. This sequence joins TRBV27 and TRBJ1-2; no clear D gene. The CDR3 covers 16 residues. V was pared by 2 bases and J by 2 bases, with 15 bases between. Germline V lookup: CDR1 MNHEY, CDR2 SMNVEV (reference sequence). CDR3 in amino acids: CASSLGSGRPNYGYTF. The CDR3, as DNA: TGTGCCAGCAGTTTAGGTTCTGGTCGCCCAAACTATGGCTACACCTTC.

This clonotype was recorded at least ten times. This chain connects TRBV4-1 to TRBJ2-1; no firm D call. The CDR3 totals 16 residues. CDR1 is MGHRA, CDR2 YSYEKL, per germline. V was trimmed by 0 bases and J by 3 bases, leaving 12 bases between them. CDR3 residues: CASSQEGRRGYNEQFF. The CDR3 bases are TGCGCCAGCAGCCAAGAGGGTCGTAGAGGCTACAATGAGCAGTTCTTC.

The V and J genes are TRBV7-9 and TRBJ1-1; D remains unclear. Germline CDR1 reads SEHNR; CDR2 reads FQNEAQ (reference sequence). Trimming shortened V by 5 bases and J by 4 bases, and 11 bases separated the two germline ends. This CDR3 has 13 residues. The CDR3 nucleotides read TGTGCCAGCAGCCTAACAGTACTCACTGAAGCTTTCTTT. This gives the protein CASSLTVLTEAFF.

This clonotype was counted ten times or more. This rearrangement joins TRBV6-1 to TRBJ2-1, with D perhaps matching TRBD2 (6 bases). CDR1 is MNHNS and CDR2 is SASEGT in the germline V gene. V was cut by 0 bases and J by 9 bases, with 9 bases left in between. CDR3 length: 13 residues. The CDR3: CASSEARRAEQFF. The CDR3 nucleotides are TGTGCCAGCAGTGAAGCGCGGAGGGCTGAGCAGTTCTTC.

This clonotype turned up a few times. Just one base apart from a much larger clone, this may be a read error. This chain uses TRBV15 with TRBJ2-7; a possible D gene is TRBD2 (5 bases). The CDR3 totals 15 residues. Germline V CDR1 and CDR2: LNHNV, YYDKDF (reference sequence). CDR3 bases: TGTACCACCAGCAGAGTTGGAGGCGGGCGCTACGAGCAGTACTTC. It yields the protein CTTSRVGGGRYEQYF.

A word on this clonotype: A read error may be the cause here, since a much bigger clone is one base away. This rearrangement joins TRBV7-2 to TRBJ2-5; 7 bases match TRBD2. V trimming: 3 bases; J trimming: 11 bases; junction bases outside the gene matches: 12. Germline loops: CDR1 SGHTA, CDR2 FQGNSA. This CDR3 is 14 amino acids long. The CDR3 region is CASSLASGNNEQYF. The DNA for the CDR3 is TGTGCCAGCAGCTTGGCTAGCGGCAACAATGAGCAGTACTTC.

This clonotype was observed many times. This chain links TRBV4-3 with TRBJ1-1; D unresolved. This CDR3 region has 14 residues. Germline lookup yields CDR1 LGHNA and CDR2 YSLEER. Between the trimmed V and J ends, which lost 4 bases and 8 bases, there was a span of 17 bases. This chain's CDR3 is CASSLGTATGEAFF. The CDR3 nucleotides read TGCGCCAGCAGCCTAGGCACGGCAACTGGCGAAGCTTTCTTT.

This chain uses TRBV20-1 with TRBJ2-5, with 9 bases identical to TRBD2. Matching the DNA end better, TRBJ2-7 makes the J call doubtful. CDR3 size: 13 residues. Germline V lookup: CDR1 DFQATT, CDR2 SNEGSKA (reference sequence). The CDR3 reads CSAPGGGDNEQYF. In nucleotides, the CDR3 is TGCAGTGCCCCCGGCGGGGGGGACAACGAGCAGTACTTC.

In this sample, this clonotype turned up many times. The chain is built from TRBV15 and TRBJ2-7; D is possibly TRBD2 (5 bases). The CDR3 is 14 amino acids. Trimming cost V 4 bases and J 4 bases, with 14 bases left between them. Germline V lookup: CDR1 LNHNV, CDR2 YYDKDF (reference sequence). The chain's CDR3 is CATSTPRERYEQYF. The DNA of the CDR3 is TGTGCCACCAGCACCCCGAGGGAGAGATACGAGCAGTACTTC. Looking up the rest from reference TRBV15 and TRBJ2-7 gives the full variable domain: DAMVIQNPRYQVTQFGKPVTLSCSQTLNHNVMYWYQQKSSQAPKLLFHYYDKDFNNEADTPDNFQSRRPNTSFCFLDIRSPGLGDTAMYLCATSTPRERYEQYFGPGTRLTVT.

This clonotype was found many times. V and J are TRBV10-3 and TRBJ2-3; tentatively, D is TRBD1 or TRBD2 (5 bases each). The V and J ends lost 0 bases and 0 bases respectively, with 10 bases between them. CDR1 ENHRY and CDR2 SYGVKD come from the germline V gene. The CDR3 has 16 residues. CDR3 amino acids: CAISESPGSSTDTQYF. CDR3 sequence (DNA): TGTGCCATCAGTGAGTCGCCAGGGAGTAGCACAGATACGCAGTATTTT.

The chain combines TRBV6-5 with TRBJ1-1; D remains ambiguous. The germline CDR1 and CDR2 sequences are MNHEY and SVGAGI. CDR3 size: 12 residues. V was clipped by 5 bases and J by 7 bases, with 11 bases between them. The CDR3 DNA reads TGTGCCAGCAGTACCCCCGGGAGTGAAGCTTTCTTT. Residues: CASSTPGSEAFF.

For this clonotype: A much larger clone sits a single nucleotide away, making a read error possible. The V call is TRBV20-1, the J call TRBJ2-1; TRBD1 might be the D (8 bases). Germline values: CDR1 DFQATT, CDR2 SNEGSKA (reference sequence). This CDR3 contains 15 residues. V was pared by 5 bases and J by 5 bases, with 19 bases between. The CDR3 sequence is CSAGTTGRGHNEQFF. The CDR3 DNA is TGCAGTGCTGGGACTACCGGCAGGGGGCACAATGAGCAGTTCTTC.

V and J are TRBV5-1 and TRBJ1-5, with D possibly TRBD1 on 5 matching bases. Germline loops: CDR1 SGHRS, CDR2 YFSETQ. The CDR3 totals 16 residues. Trimming removed 0 bases from V and 3 bases from J, with 13 bases in between. This CDR3 reads CASSLEGPDHNQPQHF. Here the CDR3 DNA reads TGCGCCAGCAGCTTGGAGGGGCCTGACCACAATCAGCCCCAGCATTTT.

With respect to this clonotype: The limits of the CDR3 on the DNA are not certain, so only TCRdb's listed CDR3 is given. The chain carries TRBV12-3 or TRBV12-4 and TRBJ2-3; the table's TRBD1 call for D was not verified on the DNA. The CDR3 is made up of 23 amino acids, end residues included. The CDR3 spells CASSLLGVQFFGPGTGETDTQYF.

This clonotype was counted only a few times. This chain joins TRBV20-1 and TRBJ2-2; TRBD1 or TRBD2 may be the D gene (5 bases each). There are 17 residues in the CDR3. Trimming took 2 bases from V and 3 from J, leaving 19 bases between them. The germline CDR1 and CDR2 sequences are DFQATT and SNEGSKA (reference sequence). The CDR3 DNA sequence: TGCAGTGCTAGACCATACCAAGCCGGGGCTTACACCGGGGAGCTGTTTTTT. Its translation is CSARPYQAGAYTGELFF.

The chain carries TRBV6-1 and TRBJ2-3; D is perhaps TRBD1 (6 bases). V dropped 6 bases and J dropped 4 bases, with 11 bases sitting between them. The germline gives CDR1 MNHNS, CDR2 SASEGT. The CDR3 has 13 residues. CDR3 coding DNA: TGTGCCAGCAGATTATCAGGGGCAGATACGCAGTATTTT. It encodes CASRLSGADTQYF.

J is TRBJ2-5 and V is TRBV3-1; D possibly matches TRBD1 or TRBD2 (5 bases each). TRBJ2-1 matches the DNA end more closely, so the J call is doubtful. The CDR3 spans 13 residues. Germline V gene sequence: CDR1 LGHDT, CDR2 YNNKEL (reference sequence). The CDR3 DNA sequence: TGTGCCAGCAGTCCCTGGGACCAAGAGACCCAGTTCTTC. Amino acids: CASSPWDQETQFF.

This clonotype was counted a few times. The chain is built from TRBV27 and TRBJ2-2, with 9 bases that match TRBD2. J lost 5 bases, V lost 3 bases, and 7 bases had no gene match. Per germline, CDR1 MNHEY and CDR2 SMNVEV (reference sequence). The CDR3 is made up of 16 amino acids. CDR3 bases: TGTGCCAGCAGTTTTGGGCTAGCGGGGACTACCGGGGAGCTGTTTTTT. Residues: CASSFGLAGTTGELFF.

This clonotype was detected only a few times. This chain links TRBV3-1 with TRBJ1-6, with 8 bases lining up with TRBD1. CDR1 and CDR2 from the germline V gene are LGHDT and YNNKEL (reference sequence). The CDR3 sequence is 14 residues long. Trimming cost V 4 bases and J 10 bases; bases outside gene matches: 6. CDR3 region: CASSRGQGRSPLHF. The CDR3 DNA sequence: TGTGCCAGCAGCCGAGGACAGGGACGATCACCCCTCCACTTT.

This chain joins TRBV9 and TRBJ2-1; 7 bases are a match to TRBD2. V was clipped by 7 bases and J by 1 base; unmatched bases: 5. Germline CDR1 and CDR2: SGDLS and YYNGEE. The CDR3 is 14 residues long. CDR3 bases: TGTGCCAGCGGGCCAGCGGGGTCCTACAATGAGCAGTTCTTC. It encodes CASGPAGSYNEQFF.

The table lists this clonotype with many counts. The chain recombines TRBV27 with TRBJ2-5, with TRBD2 as a possible D gene (6 bases). The CDR3 contains 16 residues. The germline CDR1 and CDR2 sequences are MNHEY and SMNVEV (reference sequence). Trimming left V 5 bases short and J 5 bases short, with 21 bases between. The DNA for the CDR3 is TGTGCCAGCAGTCCCTCCTCAATCACCCGGGGGGAGACCCAGTACTTC. It codes for CASSPSSITRGETQYF.